These 14 T cell receptor beta chains came from one sample sequenced in a study of T cell changes during pregnancy in multiple sclerosis. Produced via immunoSEQ multiplex PCR; TCRdb's table is partial and in-frame only. This sample has tens of thousands of clones, with 85% to 95% found just once. This material consisted of CD4+ T cells from peripheral blood mononuclear cells, taken in the third trimester of pregnancy. The origin of the receptors is a female donor with multiple sclerosis, enrolled in a pregnancy study.

The chain carries TRBV28 and TRBJ2-1; 9 bases map to TRBD2. CDR1 MDHEN and CDR2 SYDVKM come from the germline V gene. CDR3 length: 21 residues. J was trimmed by 0 bases and V by 2 bases; bases with no gene match: 17. The CDR3 loop is CASSLPQSKSGGSRSYNEQFF. The CDR3 DNA is TGTGCCAGCAGTTTACCCCAGTCGAAGAGCGGGGGGTCCCGCTCCTACAATGAGCAGTTCTTC.

V usage is TRBV7-2 and J usage is TRBJ1-2; D gene uncertain. CDR1 and CDR2 (germline): SGHTA, FQGNSA. This CDR3 spans 13 amino acids. The V end was cut by 2 bases, the J end by 4 bases, with 8 bases between. CDR3 amino acids: CASSLRGIYGYTF. The CDR3 DNA sequence: TGTGCCAGCAGCTTAAGAGGGATCTATGGCTACACCTTC.

This clone was detected once. The chain joins TRBV7-2 to TRBJ2-5, with D possibly matching TRBD2 (6 bases). CDR1 SGHTA and CDR2 FQGNSA come from the germline V gene. This CDR3 is 14 amino acids long. Trimming pared 4 bases from V and 5 bases from J, leaving 14 bases between. The CDR3 is CASSSGGDFETQYF. The CDR3 bases are TGTGCCAGCAGCTCGGGTGGGGACTTTGAGACCCAGTACTTC.

The V gene is TRBV9, the J gene TRBJ1-1; no clear D. Germline V gene data show CDR1 as SGDLS and CDR2 as YYNGEE. Trimming left V 0 bases short and J 1 base short, with 10 bases between. The CDR3 contains 15 residues. CDR3 sequence reads: CASSVVPAANTEAFF. CDR3 coding DNA: TGTGCCAGCAGCGTAGTACCGGCGGCGAACACTGAAGCTTTCTTT. Full variable domain (missing parts from reference TRBV9 and TRBJ1-1): DSGVTQTPKHLITATGQRVTLRCSPRSGDLSVYWYQQSLDQGLQFLIQYYNGEERAKGNILERFSAQQFPDLHSELNLSSLELGDSALYFCASSVVPAANTEAFFGQGTRLTVV.

This chain joins TRBV5-6 and TRBJ2-6; no definite D call. The CDR3 length is 16 residues. Trimming removed 1 base at V and 3 bases at J, with 11 bases between. Germline CDR1 SGHDT, CDR2 YYEEEE. The CDR3: CASSLWAQGGANVLTF. The CDR3 DNA is TGTGCCAGCAGCTTGTGGGCCCAAGGTGGGGCCAACGTCCTGACTTTC. The full variable domain, completed using reference TRBV5-6 and TRBJ2-6, is DAGVTQSPTHLIKTRGQQVTLRCSPKSGHDTVSWYQQALGQGPQFIFQYYEEEERQRGNFPDRFSGHQFPNYSSELNVNALLLGDSALYLCASSLWAQGGANVLTFGAGSRLTVL.

The count of this clone is one. The chain links TRBV19 to TRBJ1-6; D ambiguous. The length of the CDR3 is 12 residues. The V gene lost 6 bases and the J gene lost 7 bases, with 7 bases spanning the gap. Germline lookup yields CDR1 LNHDA and CDR2 SQIVND (reference sequence). The CDR3 loop reads CASSPRNSPLHF. CDR3 bases: TGTGCCAGTAGCCCGAGGAATTCACCCCTCCACTTT.

The chain employs TRBV10-3 and TRBJ1-2, with D maybe TRBD1 (5 bases). Trimming stripped 2 bases from V and 8 bases from J, with 12 bases between. The germline V gene encodes CDR1 ENHRY and CDR2 SYGVKD. The CDR3 is 13 residues long. CDR3: CAISEGAPGGYTF. The CDR3 DNA sequence: TGTGCCATCAGTGAGGGGGCGCCGGGCGGCTACACCTTC.

The chain has TRBV5-5 and TRBJ2-5, with TRBD2 matching 11 bases. CDR1 SGHKS and CDR2 YYEKEE come from the germline V gene (reference sequence). With 4 bases clipped from V and 2 bases from J, the junction kept 7 bases outside the gene matches. There are 16 residues in the CDR3. The CDR3 is CASSLLAGGSQETQYF. The CDR3 region has the DNA TGTGCCAGCAGCCTGTTAGCGGGGGGGAGTCAAGAGACCCAGTACTTC.

J is TRBJ1-2 and V is TRBV4-1; D is possibly TRBD1 (6 bases). The germline CDR1 and CDR2 sequences are MGHRA and YSYEKL. The length of the CDR3 is 14 residues. Trimming removed 1 base from V and 4 bases from J, with 10 bases in between. The CDR3 DNA reads as TGCGCCAGCAGCCAAGTCCAGGGGCCCTATGGCTACACCTTC. Residues: CASSQVQGPYGYTF.

This clone was counted a single time. The chain has TRBV7-2 and TRBJ1-2, with 10 nucleotides matching TRBD1. The CDR3 length is 13 residues. Trimming took 5 bases from V and 7 from J; bases not matched to a gene: 4. Germline CDR1 SGHTA, CDR2 FQGNSA. Here the CDR3 reads CASSPDRGFGYTF. The CDR3 DNA sequence: TGTGCCAGCAGCCCGGACAGGGGGTTTGGCTACACCTTC.

V is TRBV28 and J is TRBJ1-2, with 7 bases aligning to TRBD1. Trimming took 5 bases from V and 8 from J; bases not matched to a gene: 5. The CDR3 has 12 residues. Germline V gene lookup returns CDR1 MDHEN and CDR2 SYDVKM. The CDR3 region has the DNA TGTGCCAGCAGTCCCGAGGACAGGGGCTACACCTTC. This sequence encodes CASSPEDRGYTF.

The rearrangement joins TRBV30 to TRBJ2-1; 10 nucleotides line up with TRBD2. Per the germline V gene, CDR1 is GTSNPN and CDR2 is SVGIG (reference sequence). V trimming: 3 bases; J trimming: 9 bases; junction bases outside the gene matches: 11. The CDR3 runs to 15 residues. The CDR3 loop is CAWSAPSGGAPEQFF. The CDR3 bases are TGTGCCTGGAGCGCCCCCAGCGGGGGGGCCCCTGAGCAGTTCTTC. Variable domain in full (rest from reference TRBV30 and TRBJ2-1): SQTIHQWPATLVQPVGSPLSLECTVEGTSNPNLYWYRQAAGRGLQLLFYSVGIGQISSEVPQNLSASRPQDRQFILSSKKLLLSDSGFYLCAWSAPSGGAPEQFFGPGTRLTVL.

This chain connects TRBV10-3 to TRBJ1-2, with 9 bases fitting TRBD1. Germline lookup yields CDR1 ENHRY and CDR2 SYGVKD. J gave up 6 bases and V 4 bases, and 6 bases lay outside the gene matches. The CDR3 is made up of 14 amino acids. CDR3 protein: CAISAWGQGDGYTF. CDR3 nucleotide sequence: TGTGCCATCAGTGCATGGGGACAGGGAGATGGCTACACCTTC.

The chain recombines TRBV4-1 with TRBJ1-6, with 7 bases that match TRBD1. Germline trimming cut 0 bases from V and 7 bases from J; bases unmatched to any gene: 12. Germline V gene sequence: CDR1 MGHRA, CDR2 YSYEKL. The CDR3 has 18 amino acids. This CDR3 is CASSQDQRTGRGNSPLHF. DNA for the CDR3: TGCGCCAGCAGCCAAGATCAGCGGACAGGCAGGGGGAATTCACCCCTCCACTTT.